The rows below give T cell receptor beta chains drawn from one sample of a study of shared clonotypes between healthy human individuals. Produced via immunoSEQ multiplex PCR; TCRdb's table is partial and in-frame only. The sample shows about 490,000 clones, about three quarters of them seen only once. The sample taken for sequencing was PBMCs. These receptors all come from a woman aged 40 to 49 in good health. Some clones in this sample may be carry-over from other donors' samples. Both conserved end residues are part of each CDR3. Each record gives: V gene, D gene, J gene, clone size, CDR3 DNA, CDR3 protein. D genes are given only for firm matches. For some rows the clone size is stated as once, few or many, or as a class when expanded; others skip it.

V gene: TRBV6-1; D gene: TRBD1; J gene: TRBJ1-2; clone size: few; CDR3 DNA: TGTGCCAGCAGGCCCGGACAGGGGGACTATGGCTACACCTTC; CDR3 protein: CASRPGQGDYGYTF
V gene: TRBV28; D gene: NA; J gene: TRBJ1-4; clone size: NA; CDR3 DNA: TGTGCCAGCAGCTCCCTAGGGGGTGCTAATGAAAAACTGTTTTTT; CDR3 protein: CASSSLGGANEKLFF
V gene: TRBV5-1; D gene: NA; J gene: TRBJ2-1; clone size: few; CDR3 DNA: TGCGCCAGCAGCGGGGTCGAAGGGCTTTACAATGAGCAGTTCTTC; CDR3 protein: CASSGVEGLYNEQFF
V gene: TRBV19; D gene: TRBD1; J gene: TRBJ2-3; clone size: NA; CDR3 DNA: TGTGCCAGTAGTAAAGGCTGGGACAGGGGCACAGATACGCAGTATTTT; CDR3 protein: CASSKGWDRGTDTQYF
V gene: TRBV5-8; D gene: TRBD1; J gene: TRBJ2-2; clone size: NA; CDR3 DNA: TGTGCCAGCAGGAAGAGACAGGGCAGGACCGGGGAGCTGTTTTTT; CDR3 protein: CASRKRQGRTGELFF
V gene: TRBV7-3; D gene: NA; J gene: TRBJ1-1; clone size: NA; CDR3 DNA: TGTGCCAGCAGCCGACAGGTGAACACTGAAGCTTTCTTT; CDR3 protein: CASSRQVNTEAFF
V gene: TRBV4-3; D gene: TRBD1; J gene: TRBJ1-3; clone size: NA; CDR3 DNA: TGCGCCAGCAGCCACATCGACAGGGGGCGCGGAAACACCATATATTTT; CDR3 protein: CASSHIDRGRGNTIYF
V gene: TRBV7-9; D gene: NA; J gene: TRBJ2-6; clone size: NA; CDR3 DNA: TGTGCCAGCGGCCGGGTGGGTTCTGGGGCCAACGTCCTGACTTTC; CDR3 protein: CASGRVGSGANVLTF
V gene: TRBV10-3; D gene: NA; J gene: TRBJ2-7; clone size: NA; CDR3 DNA: TGTGCCATCAGTGGCTCGGGAAACGAGCAGTACTTC; CDR3 protein: CAISGSGNEQYF
V gene: TRBV4-1; D gene: NA; J gene: TRBJ2-1; clone size: NA; CDR3 DNA: TGCGCCAGCAGCCAAGGCGGGCAGGGCTACAATGAGCAGTTCTTC; CDR3 protein: CASSQGGQGYNEQFF
V gene: TRBV6-1; D gene: NA; J gene: TRBJ2-7; clone size: few; CDR3 DNA: TGTGCCAGCAGTGAAAGTTACGAGCAGTACTTC; CDR3 protein: CASSESYEQYF
V gene: TRBV19; D gene: NA; J gene: TRBJ2-6; clone size: NA; CDR3 DNA: TGTGCCAGTAGTCTCAGAAAAGGCTCTGGGGCCAACGTCCTGACTTTC; CDR3 protein: CASSLRKGSGANVLTF
V gene: TRBV10-3; D gene: TRBD1; J gene: TRBJ2-5; clone size: NA; CDR3 DNA: TGTGCCATCAGCGGGACAGGGGTGGAGACCCAGTACTTC; CDR3 protein: CAISGTGVETQYF
V gene: TRBV4-2; D gene: NA; J gene: TRBJ1-3; clone size: NA; CDR3 DNA: TGTGCCAGCAGCCGTAGTACGGTGGGCTCTGGAAACACCATATATTTT; CDR3 protein: CASSRSTVGSGNTIYF
V gene: TRBV10-3; D gene: TRBD1; J gene: TRBJ2-1; clone size: NA; CDR3 DNA: TGTGCCATCAGAGCGCCGGGACAGACCTACAATGAGCAGTTCTTC; CDR3 protein: CAIRAPGQTYNEQFF
V gene: TRBV2; D gene: TRBD1; J gene: TRBJ2-7; clone size: few; CDR3 DNA: TGTGCCAGAGATGGGACAGGGAGTCCCTACGAGCAGTACTTC; CDR3 protein: CARDGTGSPYEQYF
V gene: TRBV28; D gene: NA; J gene: TRBJ1-5; clone size: NA; CDR3 DNA: TGTGCCAGCAGTTTATCTTGGGCAGGATCTAATCAGCCCCAGCATTTT; CDR3 protein: CASSLSWAGSNQPQHF
V gene: TRBV11-2; D gene: NA; J gene: TRBJ2-5; clone size: NA; CDR3 DNA: TGTGCCAGCAGCCTATCTGACTACCAAGAGACCCAGTACTTC; CDR3 protein: CASSLSDYQETQYF
V gene: TRBV6-4; D gene: NA; J gene: TRBJ1-1; clone size: NA; CDR3 DNA: TGTGCCAGCAAAAGGGGGAACACTGAAGCTTTCTTT; CDR3 protein: CASKRGNTEAFF
V gene: TRBV6-5; D gene: NA; J gene: TRBJ2-5; clone size: NA; CDR3 DNA: TGTGCCAGCAGTTACTCTAGGAGGGAGACCCAGTACTTC; CDR3 protein: CASSYSRRETQYF
V gene: TRBV4-3; D gene: TRBD1; J gene: TRBJ2-3; clone size: many; CDR3 DNA: TGCGCCAGCAGCCAGGACAGGGCCCGCACAGATACGCAGTATTTT; CDR3 protein: CASSQDRARTDTQYF
V gene: TRBV30; D gene: NA; J gene: TRBJ2-5; clone size: NA; CDR3 DNA: TGTGCCTGGCGGGTAGCCCAAGAGACCCAGTACTTC; CDR3 protein: CAWRVAQETQYF
V gene: TRBV30; D gene: NA; J gene: TRBJ2-1; clone size: NA; CDR3 DNA: TGTGCCTGGAGCGGTGTCGGCATGCAGTTCTTC; CDR3 protein: CAWSGVGMQFF
V gene: TRBV2; D gene: NA; J gene: TRBJ1-2; clone size: few; CDR3 DNA: TGTGCCAGCAGTGAAGGGGTAAAGGGCTATGGCTACACCTTC; CDR3 protein: CASSEGVKGYGYTF
V gene: TRBV28; D gene: NA; J gene: TRBJ1-3; clone size: NA; CDR3 DNA: TGTGCCAGCAGACAGGGATGGCCGAACACCATATATTTT; CDR3 protein: CASRQGWPNTIYF
V gene: TRBV30; D gene: NA; J gene: TRBJ1-2; clone size: NA; CDR3 DNA: TGTGCCTGGAGTGTACTAAGGGATGGAGGCTACACCTTC; CDR3 protein: CAWSVLRDGGYTF
V gene: TRBV9; D gene: NA; J gene: TRBJ2-2; clone size: NA; CDR3 DNA: TGTGCCAGCAGCCCTACAGGGGGGGACGGGGAGCTGTTTTTT; CDR3 protein: CASSPTGGDGELFF
V gene: TRBV15; D gene: NA; J gene: TRBJ2-5; clone size: NA; CDR3 DNA: TGTGCCACCAGCGTCGTGACGGGCTCCCTGAGGGAGACCCAGTACTTC; CDR3 protein: CATSVVTGSLRETQYF
V gene: TRBV7-8; D gene: TRBD1; J gene: TRBJ1-2; clone size: NA; CDR3 DNA: TGTGCCAGCAGCGCCACTACAGGGGGGAACTATGGCTACACCTTC; CDR3 protein: CASSATTGGNYGYTF
V gene: TRBV27; D gene: NA; J gene: TRBJ2-1; clone size: NA; CDR3 DNA: TGTGCCAGCAGTTCCCGCCGGGGCGGCTCCTACAATGAGCAGTTCTTC; CDR3 protein: CASSSRRGGSYNEQFF
V gene: TRBV29-1; D gene: TRBD2; J gene: TRBJ2-7; clone size: NA; CDR3 DNA: TGCAGCGTCCCGGGGGGGTACGAGCAGTACTTC; CDR3 protein: CSVPGGYEQYF
V gene: TRBV6-5; D gene: NA; J gene: TRBJ1-2; clone size: NA; CDR3 DNA: TGTGCCAGCAGTTACCCGGGACTTTTGGGGGGCTACACCTTC; CDR3 protein: CASSYPGLLGGYTF
V gene: TRBV30; D gene: NA; J gene: TRBJ2-7; clone size: few; CDR3 DNA: TGTGCCTGGAGTGTCAGGAGAGCGGAGCAGTACTTC; CDR3 protein: CAWSVRRAEQYF
V gene: TRBV5-1; D gene: TRBD2; J gene: TRBJ2-3; clone size: once; CDR3 DNA: TGCGCCAGCAGCTTGGAGCGGGAGGGCACAGATACGCAGTATTTT; CDR3 protein: CASSLEREGTDTQYF
V gene: TRBV18; D gene: NA; J gene: TRBJ1-1; clone size: NA; CDR3 DNA: TGTGCCAGCTCACCAGCCAGCCTGAACACTGAAGCTTTCTTT; CDR3 protein: CASSPASLNTEAFF
V gene: TRBV5-1; D gene: NA; J gene: TRBJ1-5; clone size: NA; CDR3 DNA: TGCGCCAGCAGCTTAGAAGTCGATCAGCCCCAGCATTTT; CDR3 protein: CASSLEVDQPQHF
V gene: TRBV7-6; D gene: NA; J gene: TRBJ2-5; clone size: NA; CDR3 DNA: TGTGCCAGCAGCTTAGCGGATAAAGAGACCCAGTACTTC; CDR3 protein: CASSLADKETQYF
V gene: TRBV4-1; D gene: NA; J gene: TRBJ1-5; clone size: once; CDR3 DNA: TGCGCCAGCAGCCGAGAATTCGGGGGGGATAGCAATCAGCCCCAGCATTTT; CDR3 protein: CASSREFGGDSNQPQHF
V gene: TRBV28; D gene: NA; J gene: TRBJ1-5; clone size: NA; CDR3 DNA: TGTGCCAGCAGTGTAGGGGGAACAGGATATAGCAATCAGCCCCAGCATTTT; CDR3 protein: CASSVGGTGYSNQPQHF
V gene: TRBV4-1; D gene: TRBD1; J gene: TRBJ1-2; clone size: NA; CDR3 DNA: TGCGCCAGCAGCCAGAACAGGGGAGCGGATGGCTACACCTTC; CDR3 protein: CASSQNRGADGYTF
V gene: TRBV28; D gene: NA; J gene: TRBJ1-5; clone size: NA; CDR3 DNA: TGTGCCAGCAGTTTCGGACATACCGATCAGCCCCAGCATTTT; CDR3 protein: CASSFGHTDQPQHF
V gene: TRBV18; D gene: TRBD1; J gene: TRBJ1-1; clone size: NA; CDR3 DNA: TGTGCCAGCTCACTAGGACAGGGGAACACTGAAGCTTTCTTT; CDR3 protein: CASSLGQGNTEAFF
V gene: TRBV18; D gene: NA; J gene: TRBJ2-7; clone size: NA; CDR3 DNA: TGTGCCAGCTCACTTGACGCCATCTACGAGCAGTACTTC; CDR3 protein: CASSLDAIYEQYF
V gene: TRBV7-3; D gene: NA; J gene: TRBJ1-1; clone size: NA; CDR3 DNA: TGTGCCAGCAGCTTAGCTATCGAGACAGAAGCTTTCTTT; CDR3 protein: CASSLAIETEAFF
V gene: TRBV5-1; D gene: TRBD1; J gene: TRBJ2-7; clone size: NA; CDR3 DNA: TGCGCCAGCAGCCCGACAGGGGCGGGGTACGAGCAGTACTTC; CDR3 protein: CASSPTGAGYEQYF